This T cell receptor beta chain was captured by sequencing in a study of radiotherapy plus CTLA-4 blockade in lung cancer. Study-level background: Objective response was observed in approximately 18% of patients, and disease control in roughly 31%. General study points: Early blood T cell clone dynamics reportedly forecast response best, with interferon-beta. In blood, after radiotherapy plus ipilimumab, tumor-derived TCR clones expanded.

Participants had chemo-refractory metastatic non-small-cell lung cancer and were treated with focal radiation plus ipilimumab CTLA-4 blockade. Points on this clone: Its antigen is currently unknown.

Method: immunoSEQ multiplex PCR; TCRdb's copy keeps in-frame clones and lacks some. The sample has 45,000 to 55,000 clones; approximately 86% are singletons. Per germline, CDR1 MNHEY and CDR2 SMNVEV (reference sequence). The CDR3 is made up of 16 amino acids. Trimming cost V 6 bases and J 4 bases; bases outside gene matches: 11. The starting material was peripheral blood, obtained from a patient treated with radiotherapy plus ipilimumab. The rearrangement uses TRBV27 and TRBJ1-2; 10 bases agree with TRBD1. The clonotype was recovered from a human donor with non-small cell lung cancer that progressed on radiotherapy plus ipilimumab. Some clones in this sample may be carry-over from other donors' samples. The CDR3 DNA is TGTGCCAGCAGCCTAAGGGGGGGACAGGGGACCTATGGCTACACCTTC. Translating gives CASSLRGGQGTYGYTF.